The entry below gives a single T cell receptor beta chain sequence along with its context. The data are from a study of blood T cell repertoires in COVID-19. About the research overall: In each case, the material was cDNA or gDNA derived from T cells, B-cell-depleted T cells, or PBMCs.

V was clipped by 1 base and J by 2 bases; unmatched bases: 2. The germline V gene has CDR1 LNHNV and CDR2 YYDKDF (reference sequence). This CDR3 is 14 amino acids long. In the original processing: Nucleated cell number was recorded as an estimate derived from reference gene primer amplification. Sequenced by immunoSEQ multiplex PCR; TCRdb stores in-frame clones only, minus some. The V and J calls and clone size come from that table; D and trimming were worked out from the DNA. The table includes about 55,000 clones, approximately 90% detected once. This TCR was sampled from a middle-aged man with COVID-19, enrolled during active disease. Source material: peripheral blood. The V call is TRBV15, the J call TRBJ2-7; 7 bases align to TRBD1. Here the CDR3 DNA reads TGTGCCACCAGCAGAGCCGGGACAGCCTACGAGCAGTACTTC. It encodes CATSRAGTAYEQYF.